This T cell receptor beta chain was observed in a study of regulatory T cells in long-lasting Graves disease. CDR3 length: 18 residues. CDR1 LGHNA and CDR2 YNFKEQ come from the germline V gene. V was pared by 0 bases and J by 4 bases, with 9 bases of the junction left unmatched. TCR beta libraries were built with iRepertoire HTBI primers and Arm-PCR of CDR3 regions. One entry per CDR3 protein, called by TCRdb with MiXCR from the multiplex PCR reads. The sample records approximately 540,000 distinct CDR3 sequences, more than 10% being singletons. Time point of the sample: newly diagnosed GD, antithyroid drugs for less than 3 months. Generation of the TCR library employed RNA extracted from PBMCs. These data were also filed under a second study, of T cells in Graves' hyperthyroidism and ophthalmopathy.

The rearrangement joins TRBV4-2 to TRBJ1-2; 12 bases line up with TRBD1. The sample was peripheral blood mononuclear cells (PBMCs), taken at new diagnosis, from a patient treated with antithyroid drugs. The origin of this receptor is a woman aged 30 to 39 with Graves disease. The CDR3 is CASSQDGTGGASLYGYTF. The CDR3 DNA is TGTGCCAGCAGCCAAGATGGGACAGGGGGCGCCTCTCTCTATGGCTACACCTTC.